This TCR beta chain comes out of a study of T cell responses to AZD1222 COVID-19 vaccine. In its sample, this clone was seen once. Its specificity is not known. Points from the study as a whole: Baseline seropositives among AZD1222 recipients totaled only six or seven. Reports indicate that nearly half of spike-specific TCRs are directed at unmutated variant regions. Rises in breadth and depth of Spike-specific TCRs came after two AZD1222 doses.

In germline, CDR1 is LGHNA, CDR2 YNFKEQ. CDR3 length: 15 amino acids. Trimming shortened V by 0 bases and J by 0 bases, and 8 bases separated the two germline ends. Here immunoSEQ multiplex PCR was the method, and the copy in TCRdb shows in-frame clones only, minus some. The table lists 80,000 to 130,000 clones, 87% of them singletons. Sequencing was performed on peripheral blood, taken on day 0 of AZD1222 vaccination. The chain uses TRBV4-2 and TRBJ1-1; D is undetermined. The TCR originated in an adult in good health. In DNA, the CDR3 is TGTGCCAGCAGCCAAGATGTACAGTTGAACACTGAAGCTTTCTTT. Amino acids: CASSQDVQLNTEAFF.